The source of this T cell receptor beta chain is a study of blood T cell repertoires in COVID-19. Recruited during active infection, patients (from Seattle) were subsequently followed longitudinally. The CDR3 covers 13 residues. Germline V gene lookup returns CDR1 SGHTA and CDR2 FQGTGA. V lost 6 bases to trimming and J lost 9 bases, with 15 bases between them. Sequenced by immunoSEQ multiplex PCR; TCRdb stores in-frame clones only, minus some. The table lists approximately 210,000 clones, over 75% of them singletons. This clonotype was obtained from a man aged 50 to 60 with COVID-19, enrolled during active disease. The sample consisted of peripheral blood. This rearrangement joins TRBV7-3 to TRBJ1-3; D unclear. CDR3 DNA: TGTGCCAGCAGTCCCTCCCTTGGAGGCACCATATATTTT. Its translation is CASSPSLGGTIYF.